This record looks at one T cell receptor beta chain sequence and its context. These data are taken from a study of blood T cell repertoires in COVID-19. Study-level information: Researchers got acute and convalescent COVID-19 samples from the United States, Italy and Spain. Sources were T cells, B-cell-depleted T cells, or PBMCs; the material itself was cDNA or gDNA.

Under the authors' procedure: For nucleated cells, counts were estimated from reference gene primer amplification. Repertoires were generated with immunoSEQ multiplex PCR, while TCRdb's copy carries only in-frame clones and drops some. V, J and clone size are taken as reported in that table, and D and trimming were inferred from the DNA itself. The sample has 55,000 to 90,000 clones; roughly 86% are singletons. The CDR3 extends over 16 amino acids. Germline-derived CDR1 and CDR2 are MRHNA and SNTAGT. Trimming cost V 6 bases and J 0 bases; bases outside gene matches: 8. The sequence came from a woman between 55 and 75 years old with acute or convalescent COVID-19. Sequences were obtained from peripheral blood. The chain couples TRBV6-4 to TRBJ2-1, with 7 bases fitting TRBD1. In DNA, the CDR3 is TGTGCCAGCAGCCGGGACAGTGTGAGCTCCTACAATGAGCAGTTCTTC. Its protein product is CASSRDSVSSYNEQFF.